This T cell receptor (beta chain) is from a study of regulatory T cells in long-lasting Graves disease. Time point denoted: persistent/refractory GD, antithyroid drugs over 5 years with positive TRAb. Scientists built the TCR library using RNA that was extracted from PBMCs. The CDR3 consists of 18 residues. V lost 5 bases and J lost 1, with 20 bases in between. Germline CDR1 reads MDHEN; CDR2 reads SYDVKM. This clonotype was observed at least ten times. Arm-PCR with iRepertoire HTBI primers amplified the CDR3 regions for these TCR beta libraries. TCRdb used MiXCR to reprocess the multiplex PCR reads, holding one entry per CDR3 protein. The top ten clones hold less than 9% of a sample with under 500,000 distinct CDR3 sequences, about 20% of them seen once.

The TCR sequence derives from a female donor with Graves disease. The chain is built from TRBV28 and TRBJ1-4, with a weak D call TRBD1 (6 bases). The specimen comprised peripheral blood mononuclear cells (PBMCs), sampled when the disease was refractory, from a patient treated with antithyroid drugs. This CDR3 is CASSPGTILDLTNEKLFF. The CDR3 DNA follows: TGTGCCAGCAGTCCCGGGACAATCCTTGACCTAACTAATGAAAAACTGTTTTTT.